Sequencing of this TCR beta chain was carried out in a study of cytomegalovirus exposure and HLA in healthy donors. Findings and caveats of the study: Reports described diagnosis of cytomegalovirus status by the classifier as highly specific and sensitive. In an earlier analysis, productive rearrangement rates for most beta V segments clustered near 87% or 30%. Later analysis reportedly placed an Asian-associated ancestry cluster below the roughly 690-donor mean in N-insertions. In most subjects, TCR beta sequences reportedly gave accurate predictions of HLA-A and HLA-B alleles.

Concerning this clone itself: As yet, its antigen is unknown.

Vbeta (60) and Jbeta (13) primers were used in the PCR. The repertoire was sequenced with immunoSEQ multiplex PCR; TCRdb's copy has only in-frame clones and lacks some. Of about 300,000 clones in the sample, 86% were seen once. The germline V gene encodes CDR1 SGDLS and CDR2 YYNGEE. This CDR3 is 15 amino acids long. The V gene end was trimmed by 0 bases and the J gene end by 1 base; junction bases not matched to a gene: 0. The TCR sequence derives from a man aged 35-49 years in good health and CMV-seropositive. Sequenced: PBMCs. The chain couples TRBV9 to TRBJ2-3; 9 nucleotides match TRBD1. CDR3 coding DNA: TGTGCCAGCAGCGTAGGGACAGGGGGCACAGATACGCAGTATTTT. Residues: CASSVGTGGTDTQYF.